The 27 T cell receptor beta chains in this list originate from one sample, sequenced in a study of T-cell reconstitution after alpha-beta-depleted transplantation in children. As it was prepared, the TCRbeta library received unique molecular identifiers. In TCRdb, the PCR reads were re-called with MiXCR into one record per CDR3 protein. The sample holds hundreds of thousands of distinct CDR3 sequences, about 15% seen once. The sample here was PBMCs, mostly from graft donor cells, taken 360 days after TCRalphabeta/CD19-depleted stem cell transplant. These receptor sequences come from a male patient between 2 and 10 years old who had a stem cell transplant for acute lymphoblastic leukemia, so the T cells may come from the graft donor.

The chain combines TRBV5-1 with TRBJ2-3; D may be TRBD1 or TRBD2 (5 bases each). Trimming took 0 bases from V and 2 from J, leaving 10 bases between them. The germline gives CDR1 SGHRS, CDR2 YFSETQ. CDR3 length: 15 residues. CDR3 in DNA: TGCGCCAGCAGCTTGGAGGGACGGGACACAGATACGCAGTATTTT. This codes for CASSLEGRDTDTQYF.

This clonotype occurred a few times. This chain connects TRBV12-3 or TRBV12-4 to TRBJ1-1; no definite D call. The length of the CDR3 is 13 residues. The germline V and J ends were trimmed by 4 bases and 2 bases, with 8 bases remaining between them. The CDR3 protein is CASSSLGNTEAFF. CDR3 in DNA: TGTGCCAGCAGTTCCTTGGGAAACACTGAAGCTTTCTTT.

With respect to this clonotype: At one end, the junction sequence differs from germline, possibly due to a read error. This sequence joins TRBV12-3 or TRBV12-4 and TRBJ1-1; TRBD1 agrees at 9 bases. This CDR3 has 15 residues. CDR3 sequence reads: CVSSLVQGQGTEAFF. The DNA for the CDR3 is TGTGTCAGCAGTTTAGTCCAGGGACAGGGCACTGAAGCTTTCTTT.

The CDR3 sequence is CASSFGGGEADTQYF. CDR3 sequence (DNA): TGTGCCAGCAGCTTCGGGGGAGGAGAGGCAGATACGCAGTATTTT. This sequence joins TRBV5-5 and TRBJ2-3; maybe TRBD2 (6 bases). The V end lost 2 bases, the J end lost 4 bases, and 14 bases lay between the germline ends. The CDR3 totals 15 residues. Per the germline V gene, CDR1 is SGHKS and CDR2 is YYEKEE (reference sequence).

This chain joins TRBV9 and TRBJ2-3; 10 positions agree with TRBD1. The trim removed 3 bases at V and 4 bases at J, leaving 5 bases unmatched. The CDR3 has 15 amino acids. Per germline, CDR1 SGDLS and CDR2 YYNGEE. CDR3 nucleotides: TGTGCCAGCAGCGGGAGGACAGGGGGTGCAGATACGCAGTATTTT. This translates into CASSGRTGGADTQYF. Filled out from reference TRBV9 and TRBJ2-3, the complete variable domain reads DSGVTQTPKHLITATGQRVTLRCSPRSGDLSVYWYQQSLDQGLQFLIQYYNGEERAKGNILERFSAQQFPDLHSELNLSSLELGDSALYFCASSGRTGGADTQYFGPGTRLTVL.

This chain's CDR3 is CAIGVGRQPYNEQFF. Here the CDR3 DNA reads TGTGCCATCGGTGTCGGGCGACAGCCGTACAATGAGCAGTTCTTC. The rearrangement uses TRBV10-3 and TRBJ2-1; D might be TRBD1 (5 bases). Germline CDR1 reads ENHRY; CDR2 reads SYGVKD. V gave up 8 bases and J gave up 4 bases, with 18 bases separating them. This CDR3 is built from 15 residues.

Ten or more counts support this clonotype. The chain recombines TRBV5-5 with TRBJ1-1; D remains ambiguous. The germline V and J ends were trimmed by 6 bases and 1 base, with 22 bases remaining between them. This CDR3 contains 17 residues. CDR1 and CDR2 (germline): SGHKS, YYEKEE (reference sequence). Here the CDR3 reads CASTIYQAIHTNTEAFF. CDR3 DNA sequence: TGTGCCAGCACCATTTATCAAGCGATACACACGAACACTGAAGCTTTCTTT.

This clonotype occurred a few times. The CDR3 is CASSFGRTYEQYF. As DNA, the CDR3 is TGTGCCAGCAGTTTTGGCAGGACCTACGAGCAGTACTTC. The chain uses TRBV28 and TRBJ2-7; no reliable D call. The CDR3 sequence is 13 residues long. The germline V gene has CDR1 MDHEN and CDR2 SYDVKM. Between the trimmed V and J ends, which lost 3 bases and 2 bases, there was a span of 8 bases.

The chain combines TRBV29-1 with TRBJ2-1; the match to TRBD1 covers 8 bases. The CDR3 consists of 12 residues. CDR1 and CDR2 from the germline V gene are SQVTM and ANQGSEA. V lost 5 bases, J lost 6 bases, and 3 bases stayed unmatched. The CDR3 sequence is CSVHGQGNEQFF. CDR3 coding DNA: TGCAGCGTTCATGGACAGGGCAATGAGCAGTTCTTC.

This clonotype was observed many times. V and J are TRBV10-3 and TRBJ2-5; no clear D gene. Germline V gives CDR1 ENHRY, CDR2 SYGVKD. Trimming pared 10 bases from V and 4 bases from J, leaving 16 bases between. The CDR3 has 13 residues. The CDR3 nucleotides read TGTGCCACATCGAGCTTAGTGGGAGAGACCCAGTACTTC. It specifies CATSSLVGETQYF.

This clonotype was found a few times. V usage is TRBV7-2 and J usage is TRBJ2-2; no clear D. This CDR3 contains 16 residues. Per the germline V gene, CDR1 is SGHTA and CDR2 is FQGNSA. Deletions cut 1 base from V and 4 bases from J, with 13 bases between. This chain's CDR3 is CASSLVFSMATGELFF. In DNA form, the CDR3 reads TGTGCCAGCAGCTTAGTGTTTAGCATGGCCACCGGGGAGCTGTTTTTT.

This chain joins TRBV12-3 or TRBV12-4 and TRBJ1-1; 7 nucleotides align to TRBD1. V lost 5 bases to trimming and J lost 0 bases; unmatched junction nucleotides: 6. The CDR3 is 15 residues long. This CDR3 is CASSPQGQLNTEAFF. The CDR3 nucleotides are TGTGCCAGCAGTCCCCAGGGACAGTTGAACACTGAAGCTTTCTTT.

This clonotype was detected only a few times. The V gene is TRBV27, the J gene TRBJ2-7; D is ambiguous. This CDR3 is 14 amino acids long. V was clipped by 2 bases and J by 2 bases, with 10 bases between them. From germline, CDR1 is MNHEY and CDR2 SMNVEV (reference sequence). CDR3 DNA: TGTGCCAGCAGTTTAGCAGCAGACCCCTACGAGCAGTACTTC. Residues: CASSLAADPYEQYF.

The chain is built from TRBV5-5 and TRBJ1-2; tentative D call: TRBD1 (5 bases). The CDR3 sequence is 14 residues long. Germline V gene lookup returns CDR1 SGHKS and CDR2 YYEKEE (reference sequence). Trimming removed 0 bases from V and 2 bases from J, with 8 bases in between. The CDR3 region is CASSLGGANYGYTF. In DNA form, the CDR3 reads TGTGCCAGCAGCTTGGGCGGGGCGAACTATGGCTACACCTTC. The full variable domain, completed using reference TRBV5-5 and TRBJ1-2, is DAGVTQSPTHLIKTRGQQVTLRCSPISGHKSVSWYQQVLGQGPQFIFQYYEKEERGRGNFPDRFSARQFPNYSSELNVNALLLGDSALYLCASSLGGANYGYTFGSGTRLTVV.

The chain recombines TRBV7-9 with TRBJ2-5, with TRBD1 matching 8 bases. Looked up from germline, CDR1 is SEHNR and CDR2 is FQNEAQ (reference sequence). The V and J ends lost 5 bases and 4 bases, in that order; junction bases with no gene match: 6. There are 14 residues in the CDR3. The CDR3 DNA follows: TGTGCCAGCAGCGCTCACGACAGGGGAGAGACCCAGTACTTC. Protein sequence: CASSAHDRGETQYF.

The chain recombines TRBV18 with TRBJ2-3, with 10 positions matching TRBD2. Germline loops: CDR1 KGHSH, CDR2 LQKENI. There are 20 residues in the CDR3. The V gene end was trimmed by 0 bases and the J gene end by 0 bases; junction bases not matched to a gene: 12. This CDR3 is CASSPPLVLAGRKSTDTQYF. DNA of the CDR3: TGTGCCAGCTCACCACCTCTTGTACTAGCGGGACGCAAGAGCACAGATACGCAGTATTTT. Looking up the rest from reference TRBV18 and TRBJ2-3 gives the full variable domain: NAGVMQNPRHLVRRRGQEARLRCSPMKGHSHVYWYRQLPEEGLKFMVYLQKENIIDESGMPKERFSAEFPKEGPSILRIQQVVRGDSAAYFCASSPPLVLAGRKSTDTQYFGPGTRLTVL.

The chain links TRBV5-1 to TRBJ2-7, with TRBD1 identical over 12 bases. J lost 3 bases, V lost 0 bases, and 7 bases had no gene match. Germline CDR1 reads SGHRS; CDR2 reads YFSETQ. This CDR3 has 17 amino acids. CDR3 sequence reads: CASSLAGTGGRGYEQYF. CDR3 sequence (DNA): TGCGCCAGCAGCTTGGCCGGGACAGGGGGCCGGGGCTACGAGCAGTACTTC. The full variable domain, rest sourced from reference TRBV5-1 and TRBJ2-7, is KAGVTQTPRYLIKTRGQQVTLSCSPISGHRSVSWYQQTPGQGLQFLFEYFSETQRNKGNFPGRFSGRQFSNSRSEMNVSTLELGDSALYLCASSLAGTGGRGYEQYFGPGTRLTVT.

In its sample, this clonotype was seen many times. CDR3 protein: CASSLDPNYGYTF. The CDR3 DNA reads as TGTGCCAGCAGCTTAGATCCTAACTATGGCTACACCTTC. The chain combines TRBV7-2 with TRBJ1-2, with D unclear. The CDR3 has 13 residues. Germline V gene sequence: CDR1 SGHTA, CDR2 FQGNSA. V was pared by 1 base and J by 0 bases, with 3 bases between.

A few counts support this clonotype. At one end, the junction sequence differs from germline, possibly due to a read error. The chain has TRBV20-1 and TRBJ2-3; TRBD2 agrees at 16 bases. CDR1 is DFQATT, CDR2 SNEGSKA, per germline (reference sequence). This CDR3 comprises 17 residues. In DNA, the CDR3 is TGCTGTGCTAGAGATCCGGGACTAGCGGGGGGGATTAATACGCAGTATTTT. As protein: CCARDPGLAGGINTQYF.

This clonotype was seen more than once but under ten times. The chain carries TRBV5-1 and TRBJ2-7, with a possible D match to TRBD2 (5 bases). From germline, CDR1 is SGHRS and CDR2 YFSETQ. The CDR3 has 13 residues. The ends were cut back, 0 bases at V and 3 bases at J, with 7 bases in the middle. The CDR3 here is CASSLVLGYEQYF. In DNA form, the CDR3 reads TGCGCCAGCAGCTTGGTACTAGGCTACGAGCAGTACTTC.

The genes are TRBV5-6 and TRBJ2-6; maybe TRBD1 (6 bases). The germline V and J ends were trimmed by 4 bases and 2 bases, with 16 bases remaining between them. CDR1 is SGHDT and CDR2 is YYEEEE in the germline V gene. The CDR3 totals 17 residues. Here the CDR3 reads CASSPLGQLTGANVLTF. The CDR3 region has the DNA TGTGCCAGCAGCCCGCTCGGACAGCTTACTGGGGCCAACGTCCTGACTTTC.

This rearrangement joins TRBV5-1 to TRBJ2-2, with D possibly matching TRBD1 (8 bases). Trimming stripped 7 bases from V and 0 bases from J, with 25 bases between. Germline lookup yields CDR1 SGHRS and CDR2 YFSETQ. This CDR3 region has 19 residues. CDR3 DNA sequence: TGCGCCAGCTCCTCGACAGGGGCGAGCGGGGTCGCGAACACCGGGGAGCTGTTTTTT. This encodes CASSSTGASGVANTGELFF.

This clonotype was recorded at least ten times. V usage is TRBV29-1 and J usage is TRBJ2-5; D is perhaps TRBD1 or TRBD2 (5 bases each). Per the germline V gene, CDR1 is SQVTM and CDR2 is ANQGSEA. CDR3 length equals 10 residues. With 6 bases removed from V and 10 bases from J, the gap between germline ends came to 12 bases. CDR3 bases: TGCAGCGTCGCCCGGGGCGACCAGTACTTC. Its translation is CSVARGDQYF.

This clonotype came up many times. DNA for the CDR3: TGCAGTGCGTACGGACAAGTAAGCTACAATGAGCAGTTCTTC. Translated: CSAYGQVSYNEQFF. This rearrangement joins TRBV20-1 to TRBJ2-1; D might be TRBD1 (5 bases). Germline V gives CDR1 DFQATT, CDR2 SNEGSKA (reference sequence). The CDR3 has 14 residues. V was pared by 6 bases and J by 3 bases, with 15 bases between.

The rearrangement joins TRBV6-2 or TRBV6-3 to TRBJ1-1; tentative D call: TRBD1 (5 bases). CDR3 length: 14 amino acids. Trimming took 2 bases from V and 3 from J, leaving 10 bases between them. From germline, CDR1 is MNHEY and CDR2 SVGEGT. In DNA, the CDR3 is TGTGCCAGCAGTTACAAGGGGCCAGACACTGAAGCTTTCTTT. This encodes CASSYKGPDTEAFF.

The V and J genes are TRBV9 and TRBJ2-2, with TRBD1 matching 10 bases. CDR1 is SGDLS, CDR2 YYNGEE, per germline. The CDR3 spans 16 residues. V shed 4 bases, J shed 6 bases, and the junction held 9 bases outside the gene matches. The CDR3 spells CASSPHGTGVSGELFF. In nucleotides, the CDR3 is TGTGCCAGCAGCCCCCACGGGACAGGGGTTTCCGGGGAGCTGTTTTTT.

The CDR3 reads CASSFAWGRRAEQYF. DNA for the CDR3: TGTGCCAGCAGTTTCGCTTGGGGGAGGCGGGCCGAGCAGTACTTC. The chain couples TRBV28 to TRBJ2-7; possible D gene TRBD2, 6 bases. With 3 bases removed from V and 6 bases from J, the gap between germline ends came to 18 bases. The CDR3 contains 15 residues. The germline V gene has CDR1 MDHEN and CDR2 SYDVKM. Full variable domain (outside the CDR3, taken from reference TRBV28 and TRBJ2-7): DVKVTQSSRYLVKRTGEKVFLECVQDMDHENMFWYRQDPGLGLRLIYFSYDVKMKEKGDIPEGYSVSREKKERFSLILESASTNQTSMYLCASSFAWGRRAEQYFGPGTRLTVT.